These 27 T cell receptor beta chains came from one sample sequenced in a study of Graves' ophthalmopathy and Graves' hyperthyroidism. For repertoire sequencing, the TCR beta CDR3 regions were amplified from RNA transcripts. Investigators did first-round RT-PCR with HTBI primers, then second-round multiplex PCR. MiXCR, run by TCRdb on the multiplex PCR reads, gives a single entry per CDR3 protein. The sample contains 150,000 to 200,000 distinct CDR3 sequences, roughly two fifths of which appear only once. Sequenced material: peripheral blood. The source is a man younger than 45 with Graves' ophthalmopathy.

This clonotype was observed many times. The gene calls are TRBV12-3 or TRBV12-4 and TRBJ1-5; 8 positions agree with TRBD1. J was trimmed by 5 bases and V by 6 bases; bases with no gene match: 6. The CDR3 has 14 residues. This chain's CDR3 is CASSLGQDYQPQHF. CDR3 DNA sequence: TGTGCCAGCAGCCTGGGACAGGATTATCAGCCCCAGCATTTT.

This chain connects TRBV6-1 to TRBJ2-7; D unclear. Trimming took 11 bases from V and 1 from J, leaving 15 bases between them. The CDR3 length is 13 residues. Germline CDR1 MNHNS, CDR2 SASEGT. The CDR3 DNA reads as TGTGCCGCATCCCTTTCCGCATCCTACGAGCAGTACTTC. Its translation: CAASLSASYEQYF.

This clonotype was picked up many times. The V call is TRBV7-2, the J call TRBJ1-5; a weak D match, TRBD1 (6 bases). CDR1 is SGHTA, CDR2 FQGNSA, per germline. Trimming removed 0 bases from V and 2 bases from J, with 8 bases in between. This CDR3 is built from 15 residues. CDR3 coding DNA: TGTGCCAGCAGCTTAGCGGCAGGGGGCAATCAGCCCCAGCATTTT. Amino acids: CASSLAAGGNQPQHF.

This clonotype has at least ten counts. V gene TRBV6-2 or TRBV6-3 combines with J gene TRBJ2-5, with 7 positions matching TRBD1. This CDR3 has 15 amino acids. V lost 7 bases, J lost 0 bases, and 8 bases stayed unmatched. Per the germline V gene, CDR1 is MNHEY and CDR2 is SVGEGT. Here the CDR3 reads CASKPGTADQETQYF. The CDR3 nucleotides read TGTGCCAGCAAACCCGGGACAGCGGACCAAGAGACCCAGTACTTC.

This clonotype was seen at least ten times. The gene calls are TRBV3-1 and TRBJ2-5; D gene uncertain. CDR1 and CDR2 from the germline V gene are LGHDT and YNNKEL (reference sequence). V gave up 3 bases and J gave up 1 base, with 3 bases separating them. The CDR3 contains 12 residues. The CDR3 reads CASSHPQETQYF. The CDR3 coding sequence is TGTGCCAGCAGCCATCCCCAAGAGACCCAGTACTTC.

This clonotype was observed once. This chain connects TRBV27 to TRBJ2-4; D not resolved. Per germline, CDR1 MNHEY and CDR2 SMNVEV (reference sequence). The CDR3 loop spans 17 amino acids. V dropped 5 bases and J dropped 2 bases, with 19 bases sitting between them. CDR3 DNA: TGTGCCAGCAGTCCCGGGCCCCTTTGGAATTCCAAAAACATTCAGTACTTC. It specifies CASSPGPLWNSKNIQYF.

This clonotype was picked up many times. J is TRBJ2-7 and V is TRBV24-1; D may be TRBD1 or TRBD2 (6 bases each). This CDR3 region has 14 residues. In germline, CDR1 is KGHDR, CDR2 SFDVKD. Deletions cut 2 bases from V and 6 bases from J, with 13 bases between. CDR3 protein: CATSDWRRGAEQYF. The CDR3 coding sequence is TGTGCCACCAGTGATTGGAGGAGGGGGGCCGAGCAGTACTTC.

This clonotype occurred many times. The chain links TRBV28 to TRBJ2-7; a weak D match, TRBD2 (6 bases). The CDR3 runs to 14 residues. The V and J ends lost 6 bases and 4 bases respectively, with 16 bases between them. Germline-derived CDR1 and CDR2 are MDHEN and SYDVKM. This CDR3 is CASSGGAALYEQYF. The CDR3 nucleotides read TGTGCCAGCAGCGGAGGGGCAGCCTTATACGAGCAGTACTTC. Full variable domain (outside the CDR3, taken from reference TRBV28 and TRBJ2-7): DVKVTQSSRYLVKRTGEKVFLECVQDMDHENMFWYRQDPGLGLRLIYFSYDVKMKEKGDIPEGYSVSREKKERFSLILESASTNQTSMYLCASSGGAALYEQYFGPGTRLTVT.

This clonotype showed up many times. The CDR3 DNA reads TGTGCCAGCACCCTCCCGCTAGCGGGGGGGGACGAGCAGTACTTC. Translated, it gives CASTLPLAGGDEQYF. J is TRBJ2-7 and V is TRBV6-2 or TRBV6-3; 12 nucleotides agree with TRBD2. Germline V CDR1 and CDR2: MNHEY, SVGEGT. The CDR3 runs to 15 residues. Trimming cost V 7 bases and J 5 bases; bases outside gene matches: 9.

This clonotype is a singleton in its sample. CDR3 sequence reads: CASSHPREGGYSNQPQHF. CDR3 in DNA: TGTGCCAGCAGTCATCCCCGGGAGGGGGGATATAGCAATCAGCCCCAGCATTTT. The chain combines TRBV28 with TRBJ1-5; tentatively, D is TRBD1 (6 bases). Germline V gene data show CDR1 as MDHEN and CDR2 as SYDVKM. The germline V and J ends were trimmed by 5 bases and 0 bases, with 20 bases remaining between them. This CDR3 has 18 amino acids. The full variable domain, rest sourced from reference TRBV28 and TRBJ1-5, is DVKVTQSSRYLVKRTGEKVFLECVQDMDHENMFWYRQDPGLGLRLIYFSYDVKMKEKGDIPEGYSVSREKKERFSLILESASTNQTSMYLCASSHPREGGYSNQPQHFGDGTRLSIL.

The chain has TRBV6-5 and TRBJ2-5, with D perhaps matching TRBD1 (6 bases). CDR1 and CDR2 from the germline V gene are MNHEY and SVGAGI. V was pared by 0 bases and J by 1 base, with 9 bases between. This CDR3 is built from 15 residues. DNA of the CDR3: TGTGCCAGCAGTTACTCGAGGGGGTCCCAAGAGACCCAGTACTTC. It yields the protein CASSYSRGSQETQYF.

The chain has TRBV6-2 or TRBV6-3 and TRBJ2-2; D is uncertain. Trimming stripped 10 bases from V and 1 base from J, with 13 bases between. The germline CDR1 and CDR2 sequences are MNHEY and SVGEGT. The CDR3 spans 14 residues. The chain's CDR3 is CAISLQRNTGELFF. In DNA, the CDR3 is TGTGCCATCTCCTTACAGAGGAACACCGGGGAGCTGTTTTTT.

This clonotype came up many times. The chain is built from TRBV28 and TRBJ2-5; no definite D call. The germline V gene encodes CDR1 MDHEN and CDR2 SYDVKM. V was shortened by 5 bases and J by 5 bases, with 9 bases between the two germline ends. There are 12 residues in the CDR3. DNA for the CDR3: TGTGCCAGCAGTCGTACCCGGGAGACCCAGTACTTC. Residues: CASSRTRETQYF.

Many counts were recorded for this clonotype. This chain connects TRBV24-1 to TRBJ2-7; tentatively, D is TRBD1 (6 bases). This CDR3 contains 14 residues. Trimming removed 4 bases at V and 3 bases at J, with 12 bases between. Germline V gene data show CDR1 as KGHDR and CDR2 as SFDVKD. The CDR3 region is CATSDPRDNYEQYF. The CDR3 bases are TGTGCCACCAGTGACCCCCGGGACAACTACGAGCAGTACTTC.

Many counts were recorded for this clonotype. V is TRBV6-2 or TRBV6-3 and J is TRBJ2-2; perhaps TRBD2 as D (5 bases). V was clipped by 8 bases and J by 4 bases, with 8 bases between them. The germline V gene encodes CDR1 MNHEY and CDR2 SVGEGT. The length of the CDR3 is 12 residues. CDR3 sequence (DNA): TGTGCCAGCGGACTCCTCACCGGGGAGCTGTTTTTT. It specifies CASGLLTGELFF.

The chain combines TRBV11-3 with TRBJ1-1, with D possibly matching TRBD1 (5 bases). CDR1 is SGHNT, CDR2 YENEEA, per germline. CDR3 size: 14 residues. Trimming pared 3 bases from V and 7 bases from J, leaving 15 bases between. CDR3 DNA sequence: TGTGCCAGCAGCTTTATGGGGGACGGGAGTGAAGCTTTCTTT. This gives the protein CASSFMGDGSEAFF.

The rearrangement links TRBV9 to TRBJ1-6; D is possibly TRBD1 (5 bases). The germline CDR1 and CDR2 sequences are SGDLS and YYNGEE. Between the trimmed V and J ends, which lost 0 bases and 9 bases, there was a span of 7 bases. CDR3 length: 13 residues. CDR3 DNA: TGTGCCAGCAGCGTAGGAGGGACTTCACCCCTCCACTTT. It encodes CASSVGGTSPLHF.

The chain couples TRBV15 to TRBJ1-1; 9 nucleotides match TRBD1. In germline, CDR1 is LNHNV, CDR2 YYDKDF (reference sequence). V was clipped by 5 bases and J by 4 bases; unmatched bases: 8. This CDR3 region has 15 residues. Here the CDR3 reads CATSGRRTGVTEAFF. The CDR3 region has the DNA TGTGCCACCAGCGGGCGGCGGACAGGGGTCACTGAAGCTTTCTTT.

This clonotype has a count of ten or more. V is TRBV6-2 or TRBV6-3 and J is TRBJ2-7; D is perhaps TRBD1 (6 bases). Germline V gives CDR1 MNHEY, CDR2 SVGEGT. The length of the CDR3 is 13 residues. V was trimmed by 6 bases and J by 3 bases, leaving 12 bases between them. CDR3 protein: CASSQGQNYEQYF. CDR3 nucleotide sequence: TGTGCCAGCAGCCAGGGACAAAACTACGAGCAGTACTTC.

The chain recombines TRBV11-2 with TRBJ2-7; 8 bases map to TRBD2. The CDR3 is 15 amino acids. Trimming took 1 base from V and 2 from J; bases not matched to a gene: 4. Per the germline V gene, CDR1 is SGHAT and CDR2 is FQNNGV. The DNA of the CDR3 is TGTGCCAGCAGCTTAGGCAGCGGGAGCCCCTACGAGCAGTACTTC. Amino acids: CASSLGSGSPYEQYF.

There are a few counts of this clonotype. The rearrangement uses TRBV11-2 and TRBJ1-5; TRBD1 might be the D (6 bases). Germline V gene sequence: CDR1 SGHAT, CDR2 FQNNGV. The CDR3 spans 15 residues. V was trimmed by 0 bases and J by 4 bases, leaving 10 bases between them. Here the CDR3 reads CASSLDGGRNQPQHF. The CDR3, as DNA: TGTGCCAGCAGCTTAGATGGGGGCAGGAATCAGCCCCAGCATTTT.

J is TRBJ1-1 and V is TRBV20-1; D uncertain. Germline V lookup: CDR1 DFQATT, CDR2 SNEGSKA (reference sequence). Between the trimmed V and J ends, which lost 4 bases and 9 bases, there was a span of 3 bases. The CDR3 has 8 residues. CDR3 nucleotide sequence: TGCAGTGCTACCCAAGCTTTCTTT. Its translation is CSATQAFF.

This clonotype has ten or more counts. The rearrangement uses TRBV20-1 and TRBJ1-6; D gene unclear. Germline values: CDR1 DFQATT, CDR2 SNEGSKA (reference sequence). Trimming took off 3 bases at V and 4 bases at J, with 7 bases between the two ends. CDR3 size: 13 residues. CDR3 nucleotide sequence: TGCAGTGCTAGGGCGGAGTATAATTCACCCCTCCACTTT. It translates to CSARAEYNSPLHF.

In this sample, this clonotype turned up many times. This chain connects TRBV3-1 to TRBJ1-1; 10 bases match TRBD1. Unmatched junction bases numbered 4, after V lost 1 base and J lost 5 bases. The CDR3 totals 15 residues. Germline CDR1 reads LGHDT; CDR2 reads YNNKEL (reference sequence). The CDR3 is CASSQAGQGKTEAFF. CDR3 sequence (DNA): TGTGCCAGCAGCCAAGCGGGACAGGGGAAAACTGAAGCTTTCTTT. The full variable domain, with the rest looked up from reference TRBV3-1 and TRBJ1-1, is DTAVSQTPKYLVTQMGNDKSIKCEQNLGHDTMYWYKQDSKKFLKIMFSYNNKELIINETVPNRFSPKSPDKAHLNLHINSLELGDSAVYFCASSQAGQGKTEAFFGQGTRLTVV.

This clonotype was seen many times. This CDR3 reads CASSIKFGLAGTSSYEQYF. The CDR3 DNA reads as TGTGCCAGCAGCATAAAGTTCGGGCTAGCGGGCACGAGCTCCTACGAGCAGTACTTC. The chain carries TRBV7-3 and TRBJ2-7, with 8 bases lining up with TRBD2. Germline V gene data show CDR1 as SGHTA and CDR2 as FQGTGA. J gave up 0 bases and V 5 bases, and 18 bases lay outside the gene matches. The length of the CDR3 is 19 residues. Using reference TRBV7-3 and TRBJ2-7 for the parts outside the CDR3, the full variable domain is GAGVSQTPSNKVTEKGKYVELRCDPISGHTALYWYRQSLGQGPEFLIYFQGTGAADDSGLPNDRFFAVRPEGSVSTLKIQRTERGDSAVYLCASSIKFGLAGTSSYEQYFGPGTRLTVT.

A note on this clonotype: Compared with germline, one end of the junction differs, possibly owing to a read error. The rearrangement joins TRBV24-1 to TRBJ1-1; 9 positions match TRBD1. Germline V lookup: CDR1 KGHDR, CDR2 SFDVKD. The CDR3 has 14 amino acids. CDR3 DNA: TGTGCCATCAGTGACCTGGACAGGGGAACTGAAGCTTTCTTT. Protein: CAISDLDRGTEAFF.

This chain connects TRBV2 to TRBJ2-5, with 10 nucleotides matching TRBD2. From germline, CDR1 is SNHLY and CDR2 FYNNEI. The CDR3 is 15 amino acids. The V and J ends lost 7 bases and 5 bases, in that order; junction bases with no gene match: 10. The CDR3, as DNA: TGTGCCAGCAAGCTGAGACTAGCGGGTGGGGAGACCCAGTACTTC. It specifies CASKLRLAGGETQYF.